The 27 T cell receptor beta chains below come from one sample, sequenced in a study of cytomegalovirus exposure and HLA in healthy donors (dated by TCRdb to 2017 to 2019). Preparation of the library involved the immunoSEQ multiplex PCR assay. For the multiplex PCR, a mixture combining 60 forward primers for TCR Vbeta segments and 13 reverse primers for TCR Jbeta segments was used. TCRdb retrieved this table from immuneACCESS and kept in-frame rearrangements only. Not all clones are present; in checked studies, unresolved V genes account for under half, and no reason is known for the remainder. The sample table shows about 160,000 clones, and over 65% are seen once. Approximately 3.1% of the sample is taken by the ten largest. The specimen was PBMCs. These receptors were collected from a woman aged 40-49 years in good health and CMV-seronegative.

This clone has only one observation. The CDR3 DNA sequence: TGTGCCAGCAGTTTAAAGGCTCGGTGGCAGGGTGGCTACACCTTC. Protein: CASSLKARWQGGYTF. This sequence joins TRBV28 and TRBJ1-2, with D possibly being TRBD1 (5 bases). The germline V gene has CDR1 MDHEN and CDR2 SYDVKM. Trimming pared 2 bases from V and 7 bases from J, leaving 17 bases between. CDR3 length equals 15 residues.

The chain uses TRBV6-5 and TRBJ2-3, with D unresolved. Germline assignment: CDR1 MNHEY and CDR2 SVGAGI. The CDR3 spans 14 residues. V gave up 0 bases and J gave up 2 bases, with 6 bases separating them. Written as DNA, the CDR3 is TGTGCCAGCAGTTACTCCAGCGACACAGATACGCAGTATTTT. Encoded protein: CASSYSSDTDTQYF.

The chain is built from TRBV5-6 and TRBJ2-3; 14 bases agree with TRBD2. After removal of 4 bases from V and 5 bases from J, the junction contained 6 bases not matched to a gene. In germline, CDR1 is SGHDT, CDR2 YYEEEE. The CDR3 has 16 amino acids. DNA for the CDR3: TGTGCCAGCAGCCTGCGGACTAGCGGGGGGCTAGATACGCAGTATTTT. Its translation: CASSLRTSGGLDTQYF.

The chain employs TRBV29-1 and TRBJ1-1; TRBD1 agrees at 9 bases. CDR3 length: 14 amino acids. After removal of 1 base from V and 5 bases from J, the junction contained 5 bases not matched to a gene. The germline CDR1 and CDR2 sequences are SQVTM and ANQGSEA. The CDR3 loop is CSVEAGTGRTEAFF. The CDR3 nucleotides read TGCAGCGTTGAAGCCGGGACAGGGAGAACTGAAGCTTTCTTT.

The chain combines TRBV19 with TRBJ1-4; D remains ambiguous. Germline V CDR1 and CDR2: LNHDA, SQIVND (reference sequence). The germline V and J ends were trimmed by 5 bases and 6 bases, with 10 bases remaining between them. The CDR3 covers 13 residues. In DNA form, the CDR3 reads TGTGCCAGTAGTGGGAGTGCTTATGAAAAACTGTTTTTT. The encoded protein is CASSGSAYEKLFF. Combining the CDR3 with reference TRBV19 and TRBJ1-4 gives the whole variable domain DGGITQSPKYLFRKEGQNVTLSCEQNLNHDAMYWYRQDPGQGLRLIYYSQIVNDFQKGDIAEGYSVSREKKESFPLTVTSAQKNPTAFYLCASSGSAYEKLFFGSGTQLSVL.

V usage is TRBV7-9 and J usage is TRBJ2-7, with D uncertain. V was pared by 4 bases and J by 4 bases, with 5 bases between. The germline V gene has CDR1 SEHNR and CDR2 FQNEAQ (reference sequence). This CDR3 spans 11 amino acids. The CDR3 here is CASSYKYEQYF. The CDR3 bases are TGTGCCAGCAGCTACAAGTACGAGCAGTACTTC.

This chain uses TRBV7-9 with TRBJ1-4; 8 bases fit TRBD1. V shed 2 bases and J 8 bases; nucleotides not matched to a gene: 7. Germline lookup yields CDR1 SEHNR and CDR2 FQNEAQ (reference sequence). The CDR3 is made up of 15 amino acids. Here the CDR3 reads CASSLKGQGEEKLFF. CDR3 nucleotides: TGTGCCAGCAGCTTAAAAGGACAGGGAGAGGAAAAACTGTTTTTT.

In DNA, the CDR3 is TGCGCCAGCAGCTTGGCCTTTACAGGCACAGATACGCAGTATTTT. This translates into CASSLAFTGTDTQYF. The chain links TRBV5-1 to TRBJ2-3; no reliable D call. The V end lost 0 bases, the J end lost 1 base, and 9 bases lay between the germline ends. This CDR3 spans 15 amino acids. The germline V gene has CDR1 SGHRS and CDR2 YFSETQ.

This sequence joins TRBV4-2 and TRBJ1-6; possible D gene TRBD1, 5 bases. The CDR3 is 14 residues long. The germline V and J ends were trimmed by 4 bases and 8 bases, with 12 bases remaining between them. Per germline, CDR1 LGHNA and CDR2 YNFKEQ. CDR3 DNA sequence: TGTGCCAGCAGCCGACAGAATCGGGATTCACCCCTCCACTTT. Residues: CASSRQNRDSPLHF.

This clone appeared once. This CDR3 is CASSLEMTSGGVHNEQFF. The CDR3 nucleotides are TGCGCCAGCAGCTTGGAGATGACTAGCGGGGGGGTACACAATGAGCAGTTCTTC. The chain joins TRBV5-1 to TRBJ2-1; 14 nucleotides match TRBD2. There are 18 residues in the CDR3. CDR1 is SGHRS, CDR2 YFSETQ, per germline. V dropped 0 bases and J dropped 5; count of bases not matched to a gene: 7.

The chain carries TRBV7-9 and TRBJ1-3, with no clear D. The CDR3 spans 15 residues. V gave up 9 bases and J gave up 3 bases, with 18 bases separating them. Per germline, CDR1 SEHNR and CDR2 FQNEAQ (reference sequence). DNA of the CDR3: TGTGCCAGGTCGTGGTTCGGGAACGTTGGAAACACCATATATTTT. This gives the protein CARSWFGNVGNTIYF. The full variable domain, its missing parts supplied by reference TRBV7-9 and TRBJ1-3, is DTGVSQNPRHKITKRGQNVTFRCDPISEHNRLYWYRQTLGQGPEFLTYFQNEAQLEKSRLLSDRFSAERPKGSFSTLEIQRTEQGDSAMYLCARSWFGNVGNTIYFGEGSWLTVV.

V usage is TRBV6-5 and J usage is TRBJ1-2; 8 nucleotides match TRBD1. The CDR3 loop spans 14 amino acids. The V and J ends lost 2 bases and 7 bases, in that order; junction bases with no gene match: 6. Germline CDR1 MNHEY, CDR2 SVGAGI. CDR3 sequence (DNA): TGTGCCAGCAGTTACGGACAGGGAGGGTCTGGCTACACCTTC. This codes for CASSYGQGGSGYTF.

DNA of the CDR3: TGTGCCAGCAGTCTTGGGACTTCCGGGGGTAATGAGCAGTTCTTC. Protein: CASSLGTSGGNEQFF. The chain couples TRBV28 to TRBJ2-1, with a tentative D call TRBD2 (6 bases). Per germline, CDR1 MDHEN and CDR2 SYDVKM. V gave up 5 bases and J gave up 7 bases, with 18 bases separating them. The CDR3 covers 15 residues.

V is TRBV5-6 and J is TRBJ2-7; no clear D gene. Germline V gives CDR1 SGHDT, CDR2 YYEEEE. CDR3 length equals 12 residues. Trimming shortened V by 4 bases and J by 2 bases, and 7 bases separated the two germline ends. The CDR3 DNA follows: TGTGCCAGCAGCAAACACACCTACGAGCAGTACTTC. It specifies CASSKHTYEQYF.

This chain uses TRBV20-1 with TRBJ2-3; no clear D. CDR3 size: 11 residues. Germline loops: CDR1 DFQATT, CDR2 SNEGSKA (reference sequence). Trimming left V 6 bases short and J 10 bases short, with 14 bases between. CDR3 nucleotides: TGCAGTGCCACCCACCAACACGCGCAGTATTTT. Its protein product is CSATHQHAQYF.

The chain couples TRBV5-1 to TRBJ2-1; 9 bases agree with TRBD1. The CDR3 loop spans 16 amino acids. After removal of 0 bases from V and 2 bases from J, the junction contained 3 bases not matched to a gene. Germline V lookup: CDR1 SGHRS, CDR2 YFSETQ. For the CDR3, the DNA is TGCGCCAGCAGCTTGGACGGGACAGGGACCTACAATGAGCAGTTCTTC. The encoded protein is CASSLDGTGTYNEQFF.

This clone was seen once. The chain combines TRBV18 with TRBJ1-2; no reliable D call. V was trimmed by 6 bases and J by 9 bases, leaving 23 bases between them. CDR3 length: 15 amino acids. CDR1 and CDR2 (germline): KGHSH, LQKENI. CDR3 region: CASSQGGGTDGRYTF. The CDR3, as DNA: TGTGCCAGCTCCCAAGGAGGCGGTACAGATGGACGCTACACCTTC.

This chain connects TRBV19 to TRBJ1-2; no firm D call. The V and J ends lost 5 bases and 3 bases respectively, with 16 bases between them. Germline CDR1 is LNHDA and CDR2 is SQIVND (reference sequence). This CDR3 is built from 15 residues. CDR3 sequence (DNA): TGTGCCAGTAGTGTGACCGCGGCCCCCGACTATGGCTACACCTTC. Translation: CASSVTAAPDYGYTF.

J is TRBJ2-7 and V is TRBV13, with 8 positions matching TRBD1. CDR1 PRHDT and CDR2 FYEKMQ come from the germline V gene (reference sequence). V gave up 4 bases and J gave up 3 bases; unmatched junction bases: 11. The CDR3 consists of 16 residues. CDR3 sequence (DNA): TGTGCCAGCAGCTCCTCAGGGGGCCGGGATTTCTACGAGCAGTACTTC. Protein product: CASSSSGGRDFYEQYF.

This chain uses TRBV6-6 with TRBJ1-1, with TRBD1 identical over 7 bases. The V gene's germline CDR1 is MNHNY and CDR2 SVGAGI (reference sequence). J was trimmed by 1 base and V by 5 bases; bases with no gene match: 4. There are 14 residues in the CDR3. Here the CDR3 reads CASSPGTENTEAFF. The CDR3 DNA sequence: TGTGCCAGCAGTCCCGGGACAGAGAACACTGAAGCTTTCTTT.

The gene calls are TRBV6-5 and TRBJ2-7; 7 positions match TRBD1. After removal of 2 bases from V and 2 bases from J, the junction contained 6 bases not matched to a gene. CDR1 is MNHEY and CDR2 is SVGAGI in the germline V gene. This CDR3 comprises 15 residues. CDR3 residues: CASSYNRQGPYEQYF. For the CDR3, the DNA is TGTGCCAGCAGTTACAATCGACAGGGCCCCTACGAGCAGTACTTC.

The chain couples TRBV6-1 to TRBJ2-1; 13 bases map to TRBD2. The CDR3 runs 16 residues. CDR1 is MNHNS and CDR2 is SASEGT in the germline V gene. The V gene end was trimmed by 4 bases and the J gene end by 8 bases; junction bases not matched to a gene: 8. The CDR3 DNA is TGTGCCAGCAGTGGGCAACTAGCGGGGGGGACAGATGAGCAGTTCTTC. Translating it yields CASSGQLAGGTDEQFF.

This clone was counted only a few times. The chain is built from TRBV5-4 and TRBJ1-2; TRBD1 might be the D (5 bases). The CDR3 runs 14 residues. Trimming removed 1 base from V and 4 bases from J, with 11 bases in between. From germline, CDR1 is SGHNT and CDR2 YYREEE (reference sequence). The CDR3 here is CASSLSGRGYGYTF. Here the CDR3 DNA reads TGTGCCAGCAGCTTGTCGGGGAGGGGCTATGGCTACACCTTC.

This chain connects TRBV11-1 to TRBJ2-7; 9 nucleotides match TRBD1. From germline, CDR1 is SGHAT and CDR2 FQDESV (reference sequence). V gave up 5 bases and J gave up 4 bases; unmatched junction bases: 6. This CDR3 region has 14 residues. Here the CDR3 DNA reads TGTGCCAGCAGCCGTGACAGGGGGTTGTACGAGCAGTACTTC. Protein: CASSRDRGLYEQYF. The full variable domain, its missing parts supplied by reference TRBV11-1 and TRBJ2-7, is EAEVAQSPRYKITEKSQAVAFWCDPISGHATLYWYRQILGQGPELLVQFQDESVVDDSQLPKDRFSAERLKGVDSTLKIQPAELGDSAMYLCASSRDRGLYEQYFGPGTRLTVT.

This chain links TRBV5-4 with TRBJ2-2; a possible D gene is TRBD1 (6 bases). This CDR3 spans 17 amino acids. Germline values: CDR1 SGHNT, CDR2 YYREEE (reference sequence). V was trimmed by 0 bases and J by 4 bases, leaving 16 bases between them. DNA for the CDR3: TGTGCCAGCAGCTTGGTTCCCTCACAGGGTGGCACCGGGGAGCTGTTTTTT. Protein product: CASSLVPSQGGTGELFF.

The genes are TRBV28 and TRBJ2-1, with D possibly TRBD1 on 5 matching bases. The V and J ends lost 5 bases and 8 bases respectively, with 13 bases between them. CDR3 length equals 13 residues. Germline CDR1 is MDHEN and CDR2 is SYDVKM. The CDR3 DNA reads TGTGCCAGCAGTCGACAGCTAGGGGATGAGCAGTTCTTC. This gives the protein CASSRQLGDEQFF.

The chain employs TRBV19 and TRBJ1-5; 10 nucleotides align to TRBD1. CDR3 length: 18 residues. V dropped 3 bases and J dropped 5; count of bases not matched to a gene: 13. Germline CDR1 reads LNHDA; CDR2 reads SQIVND (reference sequence). CDR3 in DNA: TGTGCCAGTAGTATGAGGGGGACGGGACAGGGGTGGGATCAGCCCCAGCATTTT. It encodes CASSMRGTGQGWDQPQHF.